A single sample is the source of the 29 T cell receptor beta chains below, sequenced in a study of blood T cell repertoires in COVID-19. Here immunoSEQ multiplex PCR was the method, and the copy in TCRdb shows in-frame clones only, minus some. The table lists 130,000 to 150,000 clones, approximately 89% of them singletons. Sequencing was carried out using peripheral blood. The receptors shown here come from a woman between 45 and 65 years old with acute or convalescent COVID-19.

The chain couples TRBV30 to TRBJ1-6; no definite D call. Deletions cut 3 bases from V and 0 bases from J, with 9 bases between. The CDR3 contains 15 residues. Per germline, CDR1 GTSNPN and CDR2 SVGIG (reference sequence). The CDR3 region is CAWRSRSSYNSPLHF. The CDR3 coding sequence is TGTGCCTGGAGGTCGAGGAGCTCCTATAATTCACCCCTCCACTTT.

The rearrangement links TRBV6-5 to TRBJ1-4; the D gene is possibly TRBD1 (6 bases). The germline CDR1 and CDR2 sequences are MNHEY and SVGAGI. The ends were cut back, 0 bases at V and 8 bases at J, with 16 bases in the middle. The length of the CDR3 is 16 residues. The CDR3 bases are TGTGCCAGCAGTTACTCTGAGGAACAGGGCGACGAAAAACTGTTTTTT. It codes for CASSYSEEQGDEKLFF.

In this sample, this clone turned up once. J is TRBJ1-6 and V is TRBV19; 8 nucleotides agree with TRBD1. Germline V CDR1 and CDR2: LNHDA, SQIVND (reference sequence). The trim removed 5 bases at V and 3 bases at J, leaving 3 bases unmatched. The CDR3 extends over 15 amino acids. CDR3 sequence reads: CASSVTGGYNSPLHF. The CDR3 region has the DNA TGTGCCAGTAGTGTTACAGGGGGCTATAATTCACCCCTCCACTTT.

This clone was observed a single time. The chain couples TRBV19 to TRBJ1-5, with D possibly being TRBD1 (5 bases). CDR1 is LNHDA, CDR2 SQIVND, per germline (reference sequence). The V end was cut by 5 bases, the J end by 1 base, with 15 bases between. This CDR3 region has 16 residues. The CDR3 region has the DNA TGTGCCAGTAGTTGGCGGGGCTCGGGAAGCAATCAGCCCCAGCATTTT. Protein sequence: CASSWRGSGSNQPQHF.

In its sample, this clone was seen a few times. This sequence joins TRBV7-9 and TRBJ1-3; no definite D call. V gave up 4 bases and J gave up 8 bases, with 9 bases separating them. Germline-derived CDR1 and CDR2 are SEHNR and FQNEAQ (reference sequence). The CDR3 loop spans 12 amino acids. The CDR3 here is CASSSARDTIYF. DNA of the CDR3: TGTGCCAGCAGCTCCGCACGAGACACCATATATTTT.

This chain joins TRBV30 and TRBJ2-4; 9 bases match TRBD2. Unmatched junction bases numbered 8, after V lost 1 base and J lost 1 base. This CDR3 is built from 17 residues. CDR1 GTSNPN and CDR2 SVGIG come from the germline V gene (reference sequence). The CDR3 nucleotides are TGTGCCTGGAGTGGCGGGAGGGCCCCAGGGGCCAAAAACATTCAGTACTTC. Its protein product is CAWSGGRAPGAKNIQYF.

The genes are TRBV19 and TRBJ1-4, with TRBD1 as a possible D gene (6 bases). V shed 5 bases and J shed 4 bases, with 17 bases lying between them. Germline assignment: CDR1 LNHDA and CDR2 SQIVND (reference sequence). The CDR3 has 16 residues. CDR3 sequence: CASSPTGQINNEKLFF. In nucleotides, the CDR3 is TGTGCCAGTAGTCCGACAGGCCAGATCAATAATGAAAAACTGTTTTTT.

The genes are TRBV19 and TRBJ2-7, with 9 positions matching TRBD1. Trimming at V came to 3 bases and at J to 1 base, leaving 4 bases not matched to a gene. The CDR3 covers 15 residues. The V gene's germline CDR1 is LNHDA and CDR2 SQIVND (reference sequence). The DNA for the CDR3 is TGTGCCAGTAGTATGGCAGGGACAGGGTCCTACGAGCAGTACTTC. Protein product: CASSMAGTGSYEQYF.

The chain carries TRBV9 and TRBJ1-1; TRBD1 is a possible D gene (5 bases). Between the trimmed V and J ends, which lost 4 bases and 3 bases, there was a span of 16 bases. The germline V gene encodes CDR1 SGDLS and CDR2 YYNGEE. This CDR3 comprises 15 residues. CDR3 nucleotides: TGTGCCAGCAGCCCCGGGGGGATTGGCGACACTGAAGCTTTCTTT. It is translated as CASSPGGIGDTEAFF. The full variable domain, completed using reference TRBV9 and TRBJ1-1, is DSGVTQTPKHLITATGQRVTLRCSPRSGDLSVYWYQQSLDQGLQFLIQYYNGEERAKGNILERFSAQQFPDLHSELNLSSLELGDSALYFCASSPGGIGDTEAFFGQGTRLTVV.

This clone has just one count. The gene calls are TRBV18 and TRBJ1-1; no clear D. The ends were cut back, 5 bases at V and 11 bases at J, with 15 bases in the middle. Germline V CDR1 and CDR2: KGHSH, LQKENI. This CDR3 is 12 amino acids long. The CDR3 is CASSEDESAAFF. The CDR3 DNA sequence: TGTGCCAGCTCAGAGGATGAGAGCGCGGCTTTCTTT.

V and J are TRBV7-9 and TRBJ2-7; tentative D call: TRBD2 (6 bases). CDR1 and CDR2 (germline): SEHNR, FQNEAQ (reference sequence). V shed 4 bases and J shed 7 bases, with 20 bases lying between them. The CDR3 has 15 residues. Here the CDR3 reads CASSSGLASGREQYF. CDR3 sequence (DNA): TGTGCCAGCAGCTCGGGACTCGCTTCGGGCAGGGAGCAGTACTTC.

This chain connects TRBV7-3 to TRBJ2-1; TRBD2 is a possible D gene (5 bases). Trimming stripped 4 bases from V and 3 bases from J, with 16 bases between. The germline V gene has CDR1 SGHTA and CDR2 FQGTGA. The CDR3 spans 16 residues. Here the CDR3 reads CASSYSFGGNYNEQFF. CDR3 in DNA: TGTGCCAGCAGCTACTCTTTTGGAGGAAACTACAATGAGCAGTTCTTC.

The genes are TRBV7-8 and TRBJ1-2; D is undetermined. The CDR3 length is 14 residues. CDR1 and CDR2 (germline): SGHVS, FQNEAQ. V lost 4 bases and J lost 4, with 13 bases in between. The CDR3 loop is CASSSIDMPYGYTF. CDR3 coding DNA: TGTGCCAGCAGCTCGATAGACATGCCCTATGGCTACACCTTC. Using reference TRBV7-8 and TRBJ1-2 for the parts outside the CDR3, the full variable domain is GAGVSQSPRYKVAKRGQDVALRCDPISGHVSLFWYQQALGQGPEFLTYFQNEAQLDKSGLPSDRFFAERPEGSVSTLKIQRTQQEDSAVYLCASSSIDMPYGYTFGSGTRLTVV.

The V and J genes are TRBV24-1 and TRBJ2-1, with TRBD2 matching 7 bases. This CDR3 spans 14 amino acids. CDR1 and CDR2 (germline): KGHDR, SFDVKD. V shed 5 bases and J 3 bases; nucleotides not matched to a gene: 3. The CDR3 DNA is TGTGCCACCAGTGGCCAGCGGGACTACAATGAGCAGTTCTTC. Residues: CATSGQRDYNEQFF.

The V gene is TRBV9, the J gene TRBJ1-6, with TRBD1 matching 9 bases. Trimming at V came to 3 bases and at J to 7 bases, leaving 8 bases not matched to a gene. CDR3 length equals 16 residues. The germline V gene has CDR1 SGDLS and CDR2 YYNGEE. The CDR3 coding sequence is TGTGCCAGCAGCGACCAGGGACAGGGAGGGAATTCACCCCTCCACTTT. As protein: CASSDQGQGGNSPLHF.

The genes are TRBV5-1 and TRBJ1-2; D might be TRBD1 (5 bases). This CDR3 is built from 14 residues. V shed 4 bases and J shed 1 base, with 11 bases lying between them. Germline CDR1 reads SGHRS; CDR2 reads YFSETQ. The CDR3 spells CASSVDGGNYGYTF. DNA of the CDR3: TGCGCCAGCAGCGTGGACGGGGGTAACTATGGCTACACCTTC.

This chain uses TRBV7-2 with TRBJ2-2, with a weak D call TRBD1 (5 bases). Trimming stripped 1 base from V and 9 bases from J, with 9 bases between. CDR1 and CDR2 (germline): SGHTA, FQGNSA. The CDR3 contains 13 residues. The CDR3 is CASSLEKGRELFF. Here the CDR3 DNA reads TGTGCCAGCAGCTTAGAAAAGGGGCGGGAGCTGTTTTTT. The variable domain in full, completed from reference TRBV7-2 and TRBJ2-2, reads GAGVSQSPSNKVTEKGKDVELRCDPISGHTALYWYRQSLGQGLEFLIYFQGNSAPDKSGLPSDRFSAERTGGSVSTLTIQRTQQEDSAVYLCASSLEKGRELFFGEGSRLTVL.

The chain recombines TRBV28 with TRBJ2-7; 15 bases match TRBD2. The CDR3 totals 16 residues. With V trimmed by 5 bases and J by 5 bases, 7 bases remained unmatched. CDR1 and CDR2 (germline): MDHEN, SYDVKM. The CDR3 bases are TGTGCCAGCAGTAGCCCGGGACTAGCGGGAGGCCACGAGCAGTACTTC. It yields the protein CASSSPGLAGGHEQYF.

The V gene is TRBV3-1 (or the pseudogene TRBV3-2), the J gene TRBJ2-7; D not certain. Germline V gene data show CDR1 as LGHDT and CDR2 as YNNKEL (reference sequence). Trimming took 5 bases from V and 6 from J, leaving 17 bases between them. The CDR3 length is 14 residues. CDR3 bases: TGTGCCAGCAGCTACGTAAATCCACGGAGCGAGCAGTACTTC. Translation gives CASSYVNPRSEQYF.

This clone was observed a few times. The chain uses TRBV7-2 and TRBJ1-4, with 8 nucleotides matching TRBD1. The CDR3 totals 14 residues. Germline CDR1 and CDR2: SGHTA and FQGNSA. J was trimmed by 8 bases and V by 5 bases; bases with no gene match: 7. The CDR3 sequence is CASSPGQGVEKLFF. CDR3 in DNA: TGTGCCAGCAGCCCCGGACAGGGCGTAGAAAAACTGTTTTTT.

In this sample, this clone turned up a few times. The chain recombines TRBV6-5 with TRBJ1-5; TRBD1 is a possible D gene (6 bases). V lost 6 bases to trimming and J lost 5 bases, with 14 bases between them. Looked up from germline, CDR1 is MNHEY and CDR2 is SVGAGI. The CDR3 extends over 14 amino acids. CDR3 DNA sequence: TGTGCCAGCAGAACCCAACAGGGCCATCAGCCCCAGCATTTT. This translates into CASRTQQGHQPQHF.

The CDR3, as DNA: TGTGCCAGCAGTTTAGCTTCAGGGCCACCCCAGCATTTT. Translated, it gives CASSLASGPPQHF. The chain uses TRBV12-3 or TRBV12-4 and TRBJ1-5; maybe TRBD1 (5 bases). CDR3 length: 13 residues. Trimming took off 0 bases at V and 10 bases at J, with 10 bases between the two ends.

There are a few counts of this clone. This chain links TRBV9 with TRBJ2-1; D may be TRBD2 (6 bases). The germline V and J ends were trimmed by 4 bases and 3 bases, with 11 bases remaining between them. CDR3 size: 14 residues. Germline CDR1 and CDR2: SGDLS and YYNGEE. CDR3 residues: CASSSLTSYNEQFF. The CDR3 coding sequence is TGTGCCAGCAGCTCCCTGACTAGCTACAATGAGCAGTTCTTC.

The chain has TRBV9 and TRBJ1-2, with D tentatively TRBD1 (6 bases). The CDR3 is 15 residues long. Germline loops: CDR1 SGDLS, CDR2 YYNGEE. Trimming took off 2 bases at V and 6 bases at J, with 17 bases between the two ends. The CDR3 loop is CASSVYLGAVDGYTF. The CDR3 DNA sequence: TGTGCCAGCAGCGTCTACCTGGGGGCGGTCGATGGCTACACCTTC.

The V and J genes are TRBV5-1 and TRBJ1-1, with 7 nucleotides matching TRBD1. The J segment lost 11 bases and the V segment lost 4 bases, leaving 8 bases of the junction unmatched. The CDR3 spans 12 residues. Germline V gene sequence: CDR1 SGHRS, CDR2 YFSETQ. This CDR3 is CASSPTGDPAFF. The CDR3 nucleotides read TGCGCCAGCAGCCCCACAGGGGATCCGGCTTTCTTT.

The CDR3 loop is CASSSTGSEETQYF. CDR3 in DNA: TGTGCCAGCAGCTCGACAGGGAGTGAGGAGACCCAGTACTTC. The rearrangement joins TRBV7-6 to TRBJ2-5; 7 positions agree with TRBD1. J was trimmed by 5 bases and V by 4 bases; bases with no gene match: 7. The CDR3 is made up of 14 amino acids. Per the germline V gene, CDR1 is SGHVS and CDR2 is FNYEAQ.

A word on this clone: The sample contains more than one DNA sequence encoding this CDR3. DNA of the CDR3: TGTGCCAGCAGCCTCTCGGATAGGGGTGAAACCTTC. This codes for CASSLSDRGETF. V usage is TRBV3-1 (or the pseudogene TRBV3-2) and J usage is TRBJ1-2, with D tentatively TRBD1 (5 bases). Germline assignment: CDR1 LGHDT and CDR2 YNNKEL (reference sequence). V was cut by 4 bases and J by 14 bases, with 17 bases left in between. This CDR3 region has 12 residues.

The CDR3 reads CSVVPLANRRNTEAFF. As DNA, the CDR3 is TGCAGCGTTGTACCCCTGGCGAACAGGAGGAACACTGAAGCTTTCTTT. The rearrangement joins TRBV29-1 to TRBJ1-1, with D perhaps TRBD1 (5 bases). The V and J ends lost 4 bases and 1 base respectively, with 19 bases between them. The germline gives CDR1 SQVTM, CDR2 ANQGSEA. The CDR3 loop spans 16 amino acids.

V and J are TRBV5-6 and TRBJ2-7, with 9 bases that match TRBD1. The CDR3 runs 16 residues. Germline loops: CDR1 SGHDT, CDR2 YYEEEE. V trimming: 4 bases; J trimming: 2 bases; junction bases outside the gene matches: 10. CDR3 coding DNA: TGTGCCAGCAGCCCGGTGGGAGGGACAGGGCCCTACGAGCAGTACTTC. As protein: CASSPVGGTGPYEQYF.